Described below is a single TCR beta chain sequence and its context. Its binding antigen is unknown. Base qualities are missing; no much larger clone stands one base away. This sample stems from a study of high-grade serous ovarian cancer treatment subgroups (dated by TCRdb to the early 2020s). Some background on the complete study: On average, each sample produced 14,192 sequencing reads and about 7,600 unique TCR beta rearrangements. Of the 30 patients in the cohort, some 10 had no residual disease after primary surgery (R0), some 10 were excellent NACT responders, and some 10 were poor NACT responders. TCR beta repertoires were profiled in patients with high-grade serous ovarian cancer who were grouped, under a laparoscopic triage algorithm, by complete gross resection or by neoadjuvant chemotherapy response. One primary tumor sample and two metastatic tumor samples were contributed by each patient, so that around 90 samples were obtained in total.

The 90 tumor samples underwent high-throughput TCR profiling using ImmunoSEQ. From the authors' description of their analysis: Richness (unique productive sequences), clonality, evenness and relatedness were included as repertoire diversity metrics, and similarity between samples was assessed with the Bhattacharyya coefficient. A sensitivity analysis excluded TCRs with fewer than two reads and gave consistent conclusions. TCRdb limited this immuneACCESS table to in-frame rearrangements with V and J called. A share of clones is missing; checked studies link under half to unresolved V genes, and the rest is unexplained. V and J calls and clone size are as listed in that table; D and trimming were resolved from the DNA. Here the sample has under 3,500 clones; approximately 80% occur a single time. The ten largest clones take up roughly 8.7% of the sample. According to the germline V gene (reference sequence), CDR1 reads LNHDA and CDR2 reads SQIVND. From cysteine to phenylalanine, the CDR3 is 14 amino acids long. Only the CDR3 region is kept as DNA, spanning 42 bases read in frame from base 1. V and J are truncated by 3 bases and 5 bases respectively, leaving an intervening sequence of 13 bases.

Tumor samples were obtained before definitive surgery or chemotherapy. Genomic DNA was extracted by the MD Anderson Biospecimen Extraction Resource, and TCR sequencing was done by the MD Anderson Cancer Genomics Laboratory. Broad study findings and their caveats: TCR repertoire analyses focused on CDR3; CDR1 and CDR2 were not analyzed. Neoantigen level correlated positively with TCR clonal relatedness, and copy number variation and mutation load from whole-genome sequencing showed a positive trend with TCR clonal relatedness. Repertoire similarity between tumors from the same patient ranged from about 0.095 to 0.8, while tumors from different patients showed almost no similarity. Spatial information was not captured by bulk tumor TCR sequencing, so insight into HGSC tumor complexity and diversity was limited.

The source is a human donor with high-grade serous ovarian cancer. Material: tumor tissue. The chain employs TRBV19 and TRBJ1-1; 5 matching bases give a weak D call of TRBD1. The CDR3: CASSMAGAATEAFF. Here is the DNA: TGTGCCAGTAGTATGGCCGGGGCCGCGACTGAAGCTTTCTTT.